A selection of T cell receptor beta chains follows, all from one sample in a study of T cells after yellow fever vaccination. TCRdb redid the calling of the 5' RACE reads with MiXCR, one entry per CDR3 protein. The sample yields some 320,000 distinct CDR3 sequences, about 4% seen once. Here the sequenced sample was PBMCs, taken 5 days after the yellow fever booster vaccination. The receptors were sampled from a man aged 18 to 30 who received the YFV17D yellow fever vaccine. The CDR3 runs from the conserved cysteine through the conserved F or W. The order of the fields is D gene, clone size, J gene, V gene, CDR3 DNA, CDR3 protein. D genes are given only for firm matches. Not all rows give a size; the values are once, few, many and, for expanded clones, a class.

NA many TRBJ2-3 TRBV4-3 TGCGCCAGCAGCAGGATGGGGGGCACAGATACGCAGTATTTT CASSRMGGTDTQYF
NA few TRBJ2-7 TRBV7-2 TGTGCCAGCAGCTTGTGGAGCGGGCAAGCCTACGAGCAGTACTTC CASSLWSGQAYEQYF
NA many TRBJ1-1 TRBV5-1 TGCGCCAGCAGCTTGGTGCCGAACACTGAAGCTTTCTTT CASSLVPNTEAFF
NA NA TRBJ2-7 TRBV5-1 TGCGCCAGCAGCTTGGCAGGTGACTGGGGGCAGGAGCAGTACTTC CASSLAGDWGQEQYF
NA NA TRBJ1-6 TRBV4-3 TGCGCCAGCAGCCAGGGGACGGCGGGTTCACCCCTCCACTTT CASSQGTAGSPLHF
NA few TRBJ2-3 TRBV12-3/TRBV12-4 TGTGCCAGCAGTATACCCAACACAGATACGCAGTATTTT CASSIPNTDTQYF
TRBD2 NA TRBJ2-5 TRBV12-3/TRBV12-4 TGTGCCAGCAGTTTAGTGGGGACTAGCGGAGAGACCCAGTACTTC CASSLVGTSGETQYF
NA NA TRBJ2-5 TRBV20-1 TGCAGTGCCCCCTCAGGGATTCTCCAAGAGACCCAGTACTTC CSAPSGILQETQYF
NA few TRBJ2-5 TRBV5-6 TGTGCCAGCAGCTTGCACGGGGGCAGGGGCCGAGAGACCCAGTACTTC CASSLHGGRGRETQYF
NA many TRBJ2-5 TRBV28 TGTGCCAGCAACCAGGGTACGGAGACCCAGTACTTC CASNQGTETQYF
NA many TRBJ1-6 TRBV7-9 TGTGCCAGCAGCCCACCGGGTCTTAATTCACCCCTCCACTTT CASSPPGLNSPLHF
NA NA TRBJ1-6 TRBV6-5 TGTGCCAGCAGTTACATCGGGAGCTCCTATAATTCACCCCTCCACTTT CASSYIGSSYNSPLHF
TRBD1 few TRBJ1-2 TRBV27 TGTGCCAGCAGAGACACAGGGGATCAAGGCTACACCTTC CASRDTGDQGYTF
TRBD1 once TRBJ1-5 TRBV12-3/TRBV12-4 TGTGCCAGCAGTAGGGGACAGAGAAATCAGCCCCAGCATTTT CASSRGQRNQPQHF
NA few TRBJ1-2 TRBV29-1 TGCAGCGTACAGGGTAACTATGGCTACACCTTC CSVQGNYGYTF
NA NA TRBJ1-5 TRBV5-1 TGCGCCAGCAGCTTTTCTGCCAGGACAGAGAATCAGCCCCAGCATTTT CASSFSARTENQPQHF
NA few TRBJ1-5 TRBV4-1 TGCGCCAGCAGCCAAGAATGGGGGGGGGCTGGTCAGCCCCAGCATTTT CASSQEWGGAGQPQHF
NA few TRBJ2-2 TRBV7-2 TGTGCCAGCAGCTTAGGGCTACTGGGGAAGGGCACCGGGGAGCTGTTTTTT CASSLGLLGKGTGELFF